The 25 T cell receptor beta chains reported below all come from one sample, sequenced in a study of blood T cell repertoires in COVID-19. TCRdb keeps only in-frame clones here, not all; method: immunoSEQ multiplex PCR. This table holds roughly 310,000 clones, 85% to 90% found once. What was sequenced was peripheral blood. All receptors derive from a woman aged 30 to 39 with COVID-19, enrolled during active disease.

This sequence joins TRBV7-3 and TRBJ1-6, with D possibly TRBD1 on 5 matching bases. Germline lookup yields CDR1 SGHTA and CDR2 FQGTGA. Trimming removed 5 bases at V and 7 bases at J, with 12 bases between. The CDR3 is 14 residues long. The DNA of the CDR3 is TGTGCCAGCAGCCTGGGGCAGAAAAATTCACCCCTCCACTTT. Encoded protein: CASSLGQKNSPLHF.

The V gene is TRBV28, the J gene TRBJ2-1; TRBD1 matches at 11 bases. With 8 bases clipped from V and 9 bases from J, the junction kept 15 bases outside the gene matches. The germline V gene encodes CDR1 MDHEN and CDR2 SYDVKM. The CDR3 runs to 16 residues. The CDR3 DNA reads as TGTGCCAGCGGATATATGGGGACAGGGGGATTAATTGAGCAGTTCTTC. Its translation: CASGYMGTGGLIEQFF.

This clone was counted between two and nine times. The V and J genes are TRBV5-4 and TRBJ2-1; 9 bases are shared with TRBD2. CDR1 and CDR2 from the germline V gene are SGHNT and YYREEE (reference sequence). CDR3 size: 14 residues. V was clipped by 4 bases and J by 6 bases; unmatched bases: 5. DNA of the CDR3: TGTGCCAGCAGCCCCGGGACTAGCACCAATGAGCAGTTCTTC. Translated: CASSPGTSTNEQFF.

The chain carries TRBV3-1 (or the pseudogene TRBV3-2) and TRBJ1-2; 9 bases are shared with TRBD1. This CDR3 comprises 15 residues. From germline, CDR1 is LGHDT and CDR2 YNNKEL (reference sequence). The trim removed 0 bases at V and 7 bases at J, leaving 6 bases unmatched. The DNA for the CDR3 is TGTGCCAGCAGCCAAGAAGGGACAGGGACGGTTGGCTACACCTTC. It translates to CASSQEGTGTVGYTF.

DNA for the CDR3: TGTGCCAGCAGTTTGAGGGGGCATAAATCTGAAGCTTTCTTT. This encodes CASSLRGHKSEAFF. The V call is TRBV28, the J call TRBJ1-1; TRBD1 aligns across 7 bases. With 3 bases clipped from V and 6 bases from J, the junction kept 7 bases outside the gene matches. The CDR3 length is 14 residues. Germline assignment: CDR1 MDHEN and CDR2 SYDVKM.

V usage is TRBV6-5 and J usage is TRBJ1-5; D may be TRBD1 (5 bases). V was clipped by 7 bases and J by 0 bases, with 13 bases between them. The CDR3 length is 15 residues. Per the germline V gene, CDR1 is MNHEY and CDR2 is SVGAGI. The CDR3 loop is CASTPGLYSNQPQHF. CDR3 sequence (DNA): TGTGCCAGCACTCCGGGACTATATAGCAATCAGCCCCAGCATTTT.

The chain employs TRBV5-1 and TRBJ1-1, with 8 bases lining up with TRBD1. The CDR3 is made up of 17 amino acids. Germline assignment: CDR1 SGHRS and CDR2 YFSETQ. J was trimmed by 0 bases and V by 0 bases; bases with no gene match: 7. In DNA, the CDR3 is TGCGCCAGCAGCTTGGGACCGGGACAGGCGATGAACACTGAAGCTTTCTTT. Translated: CASSLGPGQAMNTEAFF.

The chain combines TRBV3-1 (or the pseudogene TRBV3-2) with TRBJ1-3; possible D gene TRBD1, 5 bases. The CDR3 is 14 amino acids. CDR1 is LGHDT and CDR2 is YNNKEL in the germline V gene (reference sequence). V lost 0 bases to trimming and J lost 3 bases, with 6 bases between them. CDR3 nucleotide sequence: TGTGCCAGCAGCCAAGACAGGGTTGGAAACACCATATATTTT. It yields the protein CASSQDRVGNTIYF.

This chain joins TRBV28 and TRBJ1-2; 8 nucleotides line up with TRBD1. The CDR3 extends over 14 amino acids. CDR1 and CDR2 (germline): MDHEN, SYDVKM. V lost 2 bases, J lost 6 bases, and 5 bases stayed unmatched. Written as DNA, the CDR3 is TGTGCCAGCAGTTTACCAGGACAGGGACATGGCTACACCTTC. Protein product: CASSLPGQGHGYTF.

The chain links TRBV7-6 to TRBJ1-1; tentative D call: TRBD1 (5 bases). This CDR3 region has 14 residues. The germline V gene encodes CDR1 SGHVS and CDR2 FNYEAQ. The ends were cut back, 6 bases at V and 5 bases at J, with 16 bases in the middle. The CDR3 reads CASRPGGGSTEAFF. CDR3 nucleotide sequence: TGTGCCAGCAGACCCGGCGGGGGATCGACTGAAGCTTTCTTT.

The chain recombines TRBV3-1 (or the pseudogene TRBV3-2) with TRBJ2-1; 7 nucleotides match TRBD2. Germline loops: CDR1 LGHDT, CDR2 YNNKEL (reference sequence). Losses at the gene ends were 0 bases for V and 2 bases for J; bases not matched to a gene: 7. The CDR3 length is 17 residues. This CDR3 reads CASSQEGPLAPYNEQFF. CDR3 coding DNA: TGTGCCAGCAGCCAAGAAGGTCCACTAGCGCCCTACAATGAGCAGTTCTTC.

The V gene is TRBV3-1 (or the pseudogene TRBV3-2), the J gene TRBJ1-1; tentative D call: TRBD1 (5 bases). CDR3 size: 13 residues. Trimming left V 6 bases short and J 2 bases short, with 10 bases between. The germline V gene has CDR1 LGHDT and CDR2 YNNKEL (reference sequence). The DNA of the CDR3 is TGTGCCAGCAGTGACAGACCAAACACTGAAGCTTTCTTT. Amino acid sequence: CASSDRPNTEAFF.

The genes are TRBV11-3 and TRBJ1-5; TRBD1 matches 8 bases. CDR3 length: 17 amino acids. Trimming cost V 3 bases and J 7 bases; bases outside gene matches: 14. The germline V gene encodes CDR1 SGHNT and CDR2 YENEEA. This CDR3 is CASSFGHRQGSGQPQHF. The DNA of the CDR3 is TGTGCCAGCAGCTTTGGACATAGACAGGGGTCGGGGCAGCCCCAGCATTTT. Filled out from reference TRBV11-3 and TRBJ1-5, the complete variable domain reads EAGVVQSPRYKIIEKKQPVAFWCNPISGHNTLYWYLQNLGQGPELLIRYENEEAVDDSQLPKDRFSAERLKGVDSTLKIQPAELGDSAVYLCASSFGHRQGSGQPQHFGDGTRLSIL.

The CDR3: CASTTDGGGADGYTF. DNA of the CDR3: TGCGCCAGCACCACGGATGGAGGGGGCGCGGATGGCTACACCTTC. The rearrangement links TRBV5-1 to TRBJ1-2; 7 bases align to TRBD1. CDR1 SGHRS and CDR2 YFSETQ come from the germline V gene. V shed 6 bases, J shed 6 bases, and the junction held 14 bases outside the gene matches. The CDR3 is 15 amino acids.

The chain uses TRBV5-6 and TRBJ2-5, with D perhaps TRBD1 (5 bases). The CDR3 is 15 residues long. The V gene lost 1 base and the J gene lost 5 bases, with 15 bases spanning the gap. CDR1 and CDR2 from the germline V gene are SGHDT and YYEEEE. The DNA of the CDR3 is TGTGCCAGCAGCTTGCTTCCAGGGCTAGGGGAGACCCAGTACTTC. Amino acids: CASSLLPGLGETQYF.

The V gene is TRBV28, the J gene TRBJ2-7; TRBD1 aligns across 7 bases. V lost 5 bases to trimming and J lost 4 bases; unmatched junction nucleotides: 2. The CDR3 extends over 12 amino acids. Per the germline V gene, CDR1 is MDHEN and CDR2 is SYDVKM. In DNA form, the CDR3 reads TGTGCCAGCAGTCCCAGGGGGTACGAGCAGTACTTC. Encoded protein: CASSPRGYEQYF.

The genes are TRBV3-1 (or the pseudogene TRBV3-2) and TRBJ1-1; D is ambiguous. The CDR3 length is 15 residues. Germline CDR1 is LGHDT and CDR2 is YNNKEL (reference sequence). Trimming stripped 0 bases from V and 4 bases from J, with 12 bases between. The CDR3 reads CASSQDLVSSTEAFF. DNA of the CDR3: TGTGCCAGCAGCCAAGATCTAGTGAGTAGCACTGAAGCTTTCTTT.

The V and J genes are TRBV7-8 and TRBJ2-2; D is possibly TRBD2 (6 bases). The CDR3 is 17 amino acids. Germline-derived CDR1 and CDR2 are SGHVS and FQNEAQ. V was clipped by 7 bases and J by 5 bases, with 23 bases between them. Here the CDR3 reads CASTIKGLGGRTGELFF. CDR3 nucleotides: TGTGCCAGCACCATTAAGGGGCTGGGAGGAAGAACCGGGGAGCTGTTTTTT.

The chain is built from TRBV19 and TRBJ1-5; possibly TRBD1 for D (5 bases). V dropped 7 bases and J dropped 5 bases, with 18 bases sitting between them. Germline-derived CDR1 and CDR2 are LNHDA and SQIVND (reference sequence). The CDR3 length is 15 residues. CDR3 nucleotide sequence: TGTGCCAGTAATCAGAGGGCCGGGGGTTATCAGCCCCAGCATTTT. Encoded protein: CASNQRAGGYQPQHF.

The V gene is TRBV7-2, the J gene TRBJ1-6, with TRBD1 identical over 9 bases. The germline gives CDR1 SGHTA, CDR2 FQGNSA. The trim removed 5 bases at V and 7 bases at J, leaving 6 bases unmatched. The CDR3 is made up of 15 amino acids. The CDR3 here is CASSQRTGANSPLHF. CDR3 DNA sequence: TGTGCCAGCAGCCAGAGGACAGGGGCGAATTCACCCCTCCACTTT.

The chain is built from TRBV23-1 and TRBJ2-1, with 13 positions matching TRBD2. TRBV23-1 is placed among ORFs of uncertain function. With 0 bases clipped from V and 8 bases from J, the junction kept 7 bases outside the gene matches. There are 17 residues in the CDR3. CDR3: CASSQSPGTSGMDEQFF. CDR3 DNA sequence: TGCGCCAGCAGTCAATCCCCCGGGACTAGCGGGATGGATGAGCAGTTCTTC.

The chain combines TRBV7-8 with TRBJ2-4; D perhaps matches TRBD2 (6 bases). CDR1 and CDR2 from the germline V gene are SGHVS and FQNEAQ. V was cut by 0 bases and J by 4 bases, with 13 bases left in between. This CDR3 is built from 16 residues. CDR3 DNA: TGTGCCAGCAGCTTAGCGGCCGTAGCGGAGAAAAACATTCAGTACTTC. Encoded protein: CASSLAAVAEKNIQYF.

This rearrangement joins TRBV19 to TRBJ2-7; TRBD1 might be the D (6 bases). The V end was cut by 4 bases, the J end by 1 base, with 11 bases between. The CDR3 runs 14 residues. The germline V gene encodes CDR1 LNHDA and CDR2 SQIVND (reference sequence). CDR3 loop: CASSTDRLSYEQYF. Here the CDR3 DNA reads TGTGCCAGTAGTACTGACAGGTTATCCTACGAGCAGTACTTC.

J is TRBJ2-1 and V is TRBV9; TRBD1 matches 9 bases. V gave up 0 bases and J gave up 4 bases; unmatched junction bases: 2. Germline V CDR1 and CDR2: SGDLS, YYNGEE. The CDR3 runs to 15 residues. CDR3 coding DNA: TGTGCCAGCAGCGTAGATGGGACAGGGTACAATGAGCAGTTCTTC. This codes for CASSVDGTGYNEQFF.

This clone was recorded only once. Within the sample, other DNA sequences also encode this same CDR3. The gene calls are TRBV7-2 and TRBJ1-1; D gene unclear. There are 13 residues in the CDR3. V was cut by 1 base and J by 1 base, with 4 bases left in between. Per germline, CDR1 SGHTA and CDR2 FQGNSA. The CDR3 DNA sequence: TGTGCCAGCAGCTTAGGAGCGAACACTGAAGCTTTCTTT. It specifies CASSLGANTEAFF.